The TCR beta chain described here comes from a study of preoperative IRX-2 immunotherapy in early breast cancer (dated by TCRdb to the late 2010s). The library was produced with the immunoSEQ multiplex PCR assay. This is the immuneACCESS table as TCRdb keeps it, with only in-frame sequences that have V and J called. A part of the clones is gone; compared with another copy, unresolved V genes explain less than half, and the rest is unexplained. The sample profile shows around 38,000 clones; approximately 75% of them were found once. The ten largest clones capture about 1% of the sample. The CDR3 starts with the cysteine, ends with the phenylalanine, and has 15 residues. Of all the DNA, just the CDR3 is kept, 45 bases in frame from base 1. V loses 4 bases at its end and J loses 2 bases; junction bases beyond the gene matches: 5. CDR1 and CDR2 are read off the germline V gene as SGHRS and YFSETQ. The treatment or condition label corresponds to: preoperative locoregional IRX-2 cytokine immunotherapy. The samples were obtained from a phase Ib study in which preoperative, locoregional IRX-2 cytokine immunotherapy intended to prime immune responses was tested. The donors were early-stage breast cancer patients who were given IRX-2 prior to surgery.

In the case of this clone: The antigen it binds to is not known. No quality values exist for individual bases; no much larger clone is one base distant.

Specimen: tumor tissue, collected after IRX-2 immunotherapy. This receptor was identified in a human donor with breast cancer. The rearrangement joined TRBV5-1 to TRBJ2-7, and 11 bases in between align with TRBD2. The CDR3 loop reads CASSPTSGVTYEQYF. In nucleotide form, the sequence is TGCGCCAGCAGCCCGACTAGCGGGGTTACCTACGAGCAGTACTTC. The entire variable domain, with the stretches around the CDR3 drawn from the reference TRBV5-1 and TRBJ2-7 proteins, is KAGVTQTPRYLIKTRGQQVTLSCSPISGHRSVSWYQQTPGQGLQFLFEYFSETQRNKGNFPGRFSGRQFSNSRSEMNVSTLELGDSALYLCASSPTSGVTYEQYFGPGTRLTVT.